This note documents a single TCR beta chain sequence. Its antigen is not identified. This entry comes from a study of cytomegalovirus exposure and HLA in healthy donors. Study-wide results and caveats: Equally common other TCR beta chains were less clonally expanded than HLA-associated ones, a later analysis found.

Trimming cost V 1 base and J 9 bases, with 16 bases left between them. The germline gives CDR1 MNHEY, CDR2 SVGAGI. The CDR3 extends over 15 amino acids. The primer mix had 60 Vbeta and 13 Jbeta primers. Produced via immunoSEQ multiplex PCR; TCRdb's table is partial and in-frame only. The sample lists under 200,000 clones, approximately 76% occurring once. This clonotype originated in a man between 60 and 75 years old in good health and CMV-seronegative. The sequencing sample was made of PBMCs. The chain carries TRBV6-5 and TRBJ2-1; a possible D gene is TRBD2 (5 bases). The CDR3 DNA sequence: TGTGCCAGCAGTTACTTGGATGGAGGAGTGGGTGAGCAGTTCTTC. Translation gives CASSYLDGGVGEQFF.